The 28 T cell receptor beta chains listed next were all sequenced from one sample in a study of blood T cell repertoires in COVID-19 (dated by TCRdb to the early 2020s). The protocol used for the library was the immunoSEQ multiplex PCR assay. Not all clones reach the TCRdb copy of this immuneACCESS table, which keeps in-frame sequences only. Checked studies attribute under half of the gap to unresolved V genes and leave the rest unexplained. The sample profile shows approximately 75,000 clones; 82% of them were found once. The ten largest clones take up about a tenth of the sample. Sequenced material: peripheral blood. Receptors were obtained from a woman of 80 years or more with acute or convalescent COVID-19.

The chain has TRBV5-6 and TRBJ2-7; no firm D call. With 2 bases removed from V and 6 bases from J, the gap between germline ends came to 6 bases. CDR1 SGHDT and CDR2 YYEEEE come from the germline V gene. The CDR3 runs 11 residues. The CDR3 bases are TGTGCCAGCAGCTTCTTGCGCGAGCAGTACTTC. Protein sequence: CASSFLREQYF.

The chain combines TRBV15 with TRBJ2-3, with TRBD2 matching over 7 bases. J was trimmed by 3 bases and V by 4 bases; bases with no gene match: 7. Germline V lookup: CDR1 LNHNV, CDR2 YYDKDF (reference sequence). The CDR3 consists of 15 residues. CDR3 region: CATSTLSGVTDTQYF. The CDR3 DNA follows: TGTGCCACCAGCACCCTAAGCGGGGTGACAGATACGCAGTATTTT.

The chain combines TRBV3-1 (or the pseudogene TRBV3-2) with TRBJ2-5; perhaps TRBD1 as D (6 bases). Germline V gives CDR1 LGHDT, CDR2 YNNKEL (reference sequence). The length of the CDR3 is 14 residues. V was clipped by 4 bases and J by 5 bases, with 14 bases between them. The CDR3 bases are TGTGCCAGCAGCCTAATACAGGGATGGGAGACCCAGTACTTC. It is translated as CASSLIQGWETQYF.

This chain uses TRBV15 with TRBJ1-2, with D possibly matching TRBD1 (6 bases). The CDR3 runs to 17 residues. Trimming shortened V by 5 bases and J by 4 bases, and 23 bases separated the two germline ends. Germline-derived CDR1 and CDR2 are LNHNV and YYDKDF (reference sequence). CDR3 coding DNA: TGTGCCACCAGCTTACGCCGGTGGGGACAACCTACCTATGGCTACACCTTC. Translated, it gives CATSLRRWGQPTYGYTF.

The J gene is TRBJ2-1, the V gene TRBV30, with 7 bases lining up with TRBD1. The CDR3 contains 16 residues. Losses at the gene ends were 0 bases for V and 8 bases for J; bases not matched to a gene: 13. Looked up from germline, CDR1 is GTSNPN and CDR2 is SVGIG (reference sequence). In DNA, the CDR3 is TGTGCCTGGAGTGTACAGTGGGGGACAGTGAACGATGAGCAGTTCTTC. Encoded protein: CAWSVQWGTVNDEQFF.

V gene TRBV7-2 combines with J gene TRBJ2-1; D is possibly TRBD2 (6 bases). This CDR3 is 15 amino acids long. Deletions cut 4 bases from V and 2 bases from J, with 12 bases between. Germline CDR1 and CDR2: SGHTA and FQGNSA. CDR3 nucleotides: TGTGCCAGCAGCTCTCGACTAGTACCCTACAATGAGCAGTTCTTC. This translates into CASSSRLVPYNEQFF.

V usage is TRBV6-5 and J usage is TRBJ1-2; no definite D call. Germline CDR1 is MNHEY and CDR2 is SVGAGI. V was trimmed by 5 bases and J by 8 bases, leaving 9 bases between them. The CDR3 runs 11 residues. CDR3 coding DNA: TGTGCCAGCAGTACCAGTTTCGGCTACACCTTC. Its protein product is CASSTSFGYTF.

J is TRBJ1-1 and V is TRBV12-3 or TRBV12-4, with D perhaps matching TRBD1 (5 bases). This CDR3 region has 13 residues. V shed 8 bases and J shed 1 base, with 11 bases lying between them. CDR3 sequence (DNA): TGTGCCAGCCACCGACAGAGGAACACTGAAGCTTTCTTT. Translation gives CASHRQRNTEAFF.

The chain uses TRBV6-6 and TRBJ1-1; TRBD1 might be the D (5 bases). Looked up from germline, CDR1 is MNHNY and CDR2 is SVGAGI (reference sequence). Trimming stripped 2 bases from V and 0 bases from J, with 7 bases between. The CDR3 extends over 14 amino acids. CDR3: CASSYKGMNTEAFF. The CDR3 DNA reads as TGTGCCAGCAGTTACAAGGGGATGAACACTGAAGCTTTCTTT.

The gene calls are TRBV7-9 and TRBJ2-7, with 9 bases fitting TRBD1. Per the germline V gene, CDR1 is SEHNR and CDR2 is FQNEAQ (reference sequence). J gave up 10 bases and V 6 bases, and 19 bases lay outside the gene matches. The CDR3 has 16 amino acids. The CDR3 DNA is TGTGCCAGCAGTAACCGGGACAGGGTGCATATTTTAGAACAGTACTTC. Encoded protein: CASSNRDRVHILEQYF.

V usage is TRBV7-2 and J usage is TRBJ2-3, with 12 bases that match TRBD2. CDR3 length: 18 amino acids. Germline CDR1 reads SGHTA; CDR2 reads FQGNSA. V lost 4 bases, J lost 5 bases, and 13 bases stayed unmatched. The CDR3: CASSSTLLAGGPIDTQYF. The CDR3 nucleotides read TGTGCCAGCAGCTCCACACTTCTAGCGGGGGGGCCAATAGATACGCAGTATTTT.

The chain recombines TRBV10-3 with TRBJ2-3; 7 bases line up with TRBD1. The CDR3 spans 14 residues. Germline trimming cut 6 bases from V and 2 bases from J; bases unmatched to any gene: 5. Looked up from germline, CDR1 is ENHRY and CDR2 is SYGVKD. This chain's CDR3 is CAISLGQITDTQYF. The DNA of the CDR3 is TGTGCCATCAGCCTGGGACAGATCACAGATACGCAGTATTTT.

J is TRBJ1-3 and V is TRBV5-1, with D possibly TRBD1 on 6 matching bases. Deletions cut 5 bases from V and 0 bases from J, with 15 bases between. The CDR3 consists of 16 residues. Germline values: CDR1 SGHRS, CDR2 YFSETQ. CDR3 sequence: CASSLRDILSGNTIYF. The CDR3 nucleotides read TGCGCCAGCAGTCTCCGGGACATCCTCTCTGGAAACACCATATATTTT. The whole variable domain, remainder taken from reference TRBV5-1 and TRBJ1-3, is KAGVTQTPRYLIKTRGQQVTLSCSPISGHRSVSWYQQTPGQGLQFLFEYFSETQRNKGNFPGRFSGRQFSNSRSEMNVSTLELGDSALYLCASSLRDILSGNTIYFGEGSWLTVV.

The CDR3, as DNA: TGTGCCAGTAGTGCCACAGGGTCCACTGAAGCTTTCTTT. This sequence encodes CASSATGSTEAFF. This chain joins TRBV19 and TRBJ1-1; D may be TRBD1 (6 bases). The CDR3 is 13 amino acids. The V end was cut by 5 bases, the J end by 4 bases, with 11 bases between. CDR1 and CDR2 (germline): LNHDA, SQIVND (reference sequence). The full variable domain, with the rest looked up from reference TRBV19 and TRBJ1-1, is DGGITQSPKYLFRKEGQNVTLSCEQNLNHDAMYWYRQDPGQGLRLIYYSQIVNDFQKGDIAEGYSVSREKKESFPLTVTSAQKNPTAFYLCASSATGSTEAFFGQGTRLTVV.

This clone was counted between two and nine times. CDR3 residues: CASSLVSSYEQYF. Written as DNA, the CDR3 is TGTGCCAGCAGTTTAGTATCCTCCTACGAGCAGTACTTC. This chain joins TRBV12-3 or TRBV12-4 and TRBJ2-7; D ambiguous. The germline V and J ends were trimmed by 1 base and 0 bases, with 4 bases remaining between them. The CDR3 extends over 13 amino acids.

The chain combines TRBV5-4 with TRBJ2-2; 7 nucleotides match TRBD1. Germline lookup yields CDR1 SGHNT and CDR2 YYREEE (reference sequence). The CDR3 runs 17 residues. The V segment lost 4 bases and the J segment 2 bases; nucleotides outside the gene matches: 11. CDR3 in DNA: TGTGCCAGCAGCCTACGATCAGGGGGATTCAACACCGGGGAGCTGTTTTTT. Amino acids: CASSLRSGGFNTGELFF. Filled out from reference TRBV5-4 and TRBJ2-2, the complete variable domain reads ETGVTQSPTHLIKTRGQQVTLRCSSQSGHNTVSWYQQALGQGPQFIFQYYREEENGRGNFPPRFSGLQFPNYSSELNVNALELDDSALYLCASSLRSGGFNTGELFFGEGSRLTVL.

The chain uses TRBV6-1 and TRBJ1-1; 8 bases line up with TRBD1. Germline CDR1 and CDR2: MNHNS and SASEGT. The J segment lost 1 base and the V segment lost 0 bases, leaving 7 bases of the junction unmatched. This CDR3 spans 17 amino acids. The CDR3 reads CASSEAVLRGRNTEAFF. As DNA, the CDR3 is TGTGCCAGCAGTGAAGCCGTCCTCAGGGGGCGGAACACTGAAGCTTTCTTT.

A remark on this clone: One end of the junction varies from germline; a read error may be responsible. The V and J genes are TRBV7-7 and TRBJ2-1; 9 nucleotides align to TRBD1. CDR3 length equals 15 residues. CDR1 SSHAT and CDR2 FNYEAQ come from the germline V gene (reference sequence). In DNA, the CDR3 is TGTGCTAGCAGCCCGGGACAGGGAGTTGGCAATGAGCAGTTCTTC. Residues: CASSPGQGVGNEQFF.

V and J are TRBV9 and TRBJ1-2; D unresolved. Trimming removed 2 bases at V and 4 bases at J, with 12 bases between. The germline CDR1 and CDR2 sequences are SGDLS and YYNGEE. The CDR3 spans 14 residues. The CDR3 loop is CASSVPGITYGYTF. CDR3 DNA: TGTGCCAGCAGCGTCCCCGGGATTACCTATGGCTACACCTTC.

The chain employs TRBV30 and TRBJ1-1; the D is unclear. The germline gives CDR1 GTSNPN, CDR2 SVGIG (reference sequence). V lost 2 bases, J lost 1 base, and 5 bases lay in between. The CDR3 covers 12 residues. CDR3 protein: CAWSTANTEAFF. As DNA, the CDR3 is TGTGCCTGGAGTACAGCGAACACTGAAGCTTTCTTT.

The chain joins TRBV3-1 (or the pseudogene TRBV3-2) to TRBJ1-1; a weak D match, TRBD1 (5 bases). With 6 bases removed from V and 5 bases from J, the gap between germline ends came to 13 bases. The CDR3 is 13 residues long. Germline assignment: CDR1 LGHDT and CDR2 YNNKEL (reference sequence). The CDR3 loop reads CASRPTRGTEAFF. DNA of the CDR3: TGTGCCAGCAGACCCACCCGGGGGACTGAAGCTTTCTTT.

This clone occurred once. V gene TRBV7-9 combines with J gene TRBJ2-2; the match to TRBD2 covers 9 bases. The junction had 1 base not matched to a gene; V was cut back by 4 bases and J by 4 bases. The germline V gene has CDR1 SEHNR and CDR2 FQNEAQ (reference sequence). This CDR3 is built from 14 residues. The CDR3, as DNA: TGTGCCAGCAGCTCTAGCGGGGCCACCGGGGAGCTGTTTTTT. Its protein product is CASSSSGATGELFF.

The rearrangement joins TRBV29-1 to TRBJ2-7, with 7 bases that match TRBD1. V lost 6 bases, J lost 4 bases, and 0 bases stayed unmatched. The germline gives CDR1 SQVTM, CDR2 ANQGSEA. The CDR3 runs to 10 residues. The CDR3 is CSVGQYEQYF. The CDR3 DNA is TGCAGCGTGGGACAGTACGAGCAGTACTTC.

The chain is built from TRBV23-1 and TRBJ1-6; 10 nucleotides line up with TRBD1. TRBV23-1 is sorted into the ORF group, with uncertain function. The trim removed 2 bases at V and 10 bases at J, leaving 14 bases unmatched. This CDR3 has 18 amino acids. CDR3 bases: TGCGCCAGCAGTCAAGCCGGGACAGGGGAATCTCTGCGGTCACCCCTCCACTTT. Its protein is CASSQAGTGESLRSPLHF.

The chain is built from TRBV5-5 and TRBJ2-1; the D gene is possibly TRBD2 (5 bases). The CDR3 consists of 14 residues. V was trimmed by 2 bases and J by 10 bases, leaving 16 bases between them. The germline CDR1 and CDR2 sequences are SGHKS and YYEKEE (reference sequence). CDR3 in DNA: TGTGCCAGCAGCTTTTCCGGGGAGTCTGCGGAGCAGTTCTTC. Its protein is CASSFSGESAEQFF.

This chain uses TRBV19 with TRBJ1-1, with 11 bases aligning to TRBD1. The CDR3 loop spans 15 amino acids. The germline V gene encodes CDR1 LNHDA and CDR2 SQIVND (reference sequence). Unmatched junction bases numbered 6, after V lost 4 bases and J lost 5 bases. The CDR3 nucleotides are TGTGCCAGTAGTACCAGGACAGGGGGCCTGACTGAAGCTTTCTTT. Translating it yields CASSTRTGGLTEAFF.

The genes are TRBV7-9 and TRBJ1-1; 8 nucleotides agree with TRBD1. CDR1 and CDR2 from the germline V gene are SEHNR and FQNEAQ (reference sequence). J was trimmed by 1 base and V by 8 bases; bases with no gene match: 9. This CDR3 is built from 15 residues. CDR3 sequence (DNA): TGTGCCAGCGACAGGGGCGACCCACAGAACACTGAAGCTTTCTTT. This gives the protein CASDRGDPQNTEAFF.

The CDR3 DNA reads as TGTGCCAGCAGCTTAGAGGGAGTGGGCTCCTACGAGCAGTACTTC. Protein: CASSLEGVGSYEQYF. The V and J genes are TRBV11-2 and TRBJ2-7, with D tentatively TRBD2 (5 bases). The CDR3 extends over 15 amino acids. The ends were cut back, 0 bases at V and 0 bases at J, with 9 bases in the middle. Per the germline V gene, CDR1 is SGHAT and CDR2 is FQNNGV.